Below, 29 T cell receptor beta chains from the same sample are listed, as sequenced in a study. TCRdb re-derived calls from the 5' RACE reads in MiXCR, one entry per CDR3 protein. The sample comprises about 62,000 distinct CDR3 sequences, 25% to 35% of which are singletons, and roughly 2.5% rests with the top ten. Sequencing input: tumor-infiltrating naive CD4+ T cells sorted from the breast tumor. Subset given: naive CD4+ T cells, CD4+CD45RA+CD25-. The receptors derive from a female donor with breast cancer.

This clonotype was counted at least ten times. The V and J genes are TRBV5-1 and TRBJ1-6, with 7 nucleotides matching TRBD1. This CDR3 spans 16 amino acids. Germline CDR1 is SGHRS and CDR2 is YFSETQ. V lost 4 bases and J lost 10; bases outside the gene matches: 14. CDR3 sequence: CASSPVDRVVDSPLHF. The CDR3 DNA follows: TGCGCCAGCAGCCCGGTTGACAGGGTGGTCGACTCACCCCTCCACTTT.

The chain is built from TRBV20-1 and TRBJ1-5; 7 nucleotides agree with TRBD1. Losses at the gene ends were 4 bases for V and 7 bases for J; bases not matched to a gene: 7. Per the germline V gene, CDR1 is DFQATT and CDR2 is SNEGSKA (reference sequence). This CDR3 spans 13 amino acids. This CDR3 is CSAKGQWGQPQHF. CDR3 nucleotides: TGCAGTGCTAAGGGACAGTGGGGGCAGCCCCAGCATTTT.

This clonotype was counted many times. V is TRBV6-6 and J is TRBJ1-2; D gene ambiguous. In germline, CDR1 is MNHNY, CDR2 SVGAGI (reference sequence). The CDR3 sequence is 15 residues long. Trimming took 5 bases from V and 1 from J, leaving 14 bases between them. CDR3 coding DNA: TGTGCCAGCAGTCCCCAAAGGGTTGATAACTATGGCTACACCTTC. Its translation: CASSPQRVDNYGYTF.

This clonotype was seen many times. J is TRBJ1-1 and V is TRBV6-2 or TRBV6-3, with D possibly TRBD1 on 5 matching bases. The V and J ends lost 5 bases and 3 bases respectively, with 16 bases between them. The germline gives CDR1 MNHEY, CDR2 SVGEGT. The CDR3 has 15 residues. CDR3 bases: TGTGCCAGCAGTCATCGGGCAGGGTGGGACACTGAAGCTTTCTTT. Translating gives CASSHRAGWDTEAFF.

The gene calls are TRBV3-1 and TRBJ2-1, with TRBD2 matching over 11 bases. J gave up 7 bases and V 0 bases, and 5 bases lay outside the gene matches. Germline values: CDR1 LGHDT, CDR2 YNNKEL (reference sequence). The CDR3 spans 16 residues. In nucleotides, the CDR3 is TGTGCCAGCAGCCAAGACCCCGGGACTAGCGGAAATGAGCAGTTCTTC. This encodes CASSQDPGTSGNEQFF.

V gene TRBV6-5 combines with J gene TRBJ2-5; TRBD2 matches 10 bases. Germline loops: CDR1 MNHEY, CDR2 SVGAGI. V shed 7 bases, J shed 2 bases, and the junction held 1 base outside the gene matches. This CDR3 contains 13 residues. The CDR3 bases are TGTGCCAGCAAGCGGGAGGGACAAGAGACCCAGTACTTC. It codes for CASKREGQETQYF.

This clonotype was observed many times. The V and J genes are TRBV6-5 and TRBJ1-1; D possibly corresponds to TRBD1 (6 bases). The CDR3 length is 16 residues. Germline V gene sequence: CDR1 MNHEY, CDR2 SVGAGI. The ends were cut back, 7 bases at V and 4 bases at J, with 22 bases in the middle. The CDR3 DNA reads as TGTGCCAGCACAGATGCCGGGGGCGCCCGGAGCACTGAAGCTTTCTTT. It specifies CASTDAGGARSTEAFF.

The CDR3 protein is CASGRGGQGTGETQYF. CDR3 nucleotide sequence: TGCGCCAGCGGCCGAGGGGGACAGGGGACGGGAGAGACCCAGTACTTC. The chain joins TRBV5-1 to TRBJ2-5, with 10 bases matching TRBD1. Germline V gene lookup returns CDR1 SGHRS and CDR2 YFSETQ. After removal of 7 bases from V and 4 bases from J, the junction contained 13 bases not matched to a gene. The CDR3 has 16 amino acids.

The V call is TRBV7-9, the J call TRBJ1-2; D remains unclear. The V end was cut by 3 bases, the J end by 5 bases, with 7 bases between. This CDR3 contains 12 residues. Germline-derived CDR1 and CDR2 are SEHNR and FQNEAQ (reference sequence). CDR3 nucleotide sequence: TGTGCCAGCAGCTTCACCGATTATGGCTACACCTTC. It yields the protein CASSFTDYGYTF.

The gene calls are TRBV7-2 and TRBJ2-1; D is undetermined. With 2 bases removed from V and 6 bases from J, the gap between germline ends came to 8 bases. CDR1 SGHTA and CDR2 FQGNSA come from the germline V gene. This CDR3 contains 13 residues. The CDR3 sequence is CASSLSFGNEQFF. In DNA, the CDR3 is TGTGCCAGCAGCTTATCTTTCGGCAATGAGCAGTTCTTC.

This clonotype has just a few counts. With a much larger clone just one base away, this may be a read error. CDR3 amino acids: CSAGGSTEAFF. CDR3 coding DNA: TGCAGTGCTGGAGGTTCTACTGAAGCTTTCTTT. The chain is built from TRBV20-1 and TRBJ1-1; D call uncertain. Germline CDR1 DFQATT, CDR2 SNEGSKA (reference sequence). V was shortened by 5 bases and J by 5 bases, with 9 bases between the two germline ends. CDR3 size: 11 residues.

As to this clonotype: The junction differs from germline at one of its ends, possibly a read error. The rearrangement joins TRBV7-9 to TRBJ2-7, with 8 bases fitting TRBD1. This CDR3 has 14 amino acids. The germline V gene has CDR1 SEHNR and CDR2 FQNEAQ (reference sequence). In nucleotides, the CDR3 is TGTACCAGCAGCCGGGACAGGAACTCCTACGAGCAGTACTTC. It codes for CTSSRDRNSYEQYF. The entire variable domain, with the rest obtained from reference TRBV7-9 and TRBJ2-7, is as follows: DTGVSQNPRHKITKRGQNVTFRCDPISEHNRLYWYRQTLGQGPEFLTYFQNEAQLEKSRLLSDRFSAERPKGSFSTLEIQRTEQGDSAMYLCTSSRDRNSYEQYFGPGTRLTVT.

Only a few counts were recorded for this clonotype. The CDR3 reads CSAYRGGATEAFF. The CDR3 coding sequence is TGCAGTGCTTACCGAGGGGGTGCCACTGAAGCTTTCTTT. The chain links TRBV20-1 to TRBJ1-1; tentatively, D is TRBD1 (6 bases). Trimming removed 5 bases at V and 4 bases at J, with 14 bases between. Looked up from germline, CDR1 is DFQATT and CDR2 is SNEGSKA (reference sequence). There are 13 residues in the CDR3.

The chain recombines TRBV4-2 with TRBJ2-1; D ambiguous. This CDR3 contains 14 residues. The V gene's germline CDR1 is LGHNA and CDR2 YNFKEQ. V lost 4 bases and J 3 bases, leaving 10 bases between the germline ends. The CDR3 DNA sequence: TGTGCCAGCAGCCCCGAGTCCGGCTACAATGAGCAGTTCTTC. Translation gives CASSPESGYNEQFF.

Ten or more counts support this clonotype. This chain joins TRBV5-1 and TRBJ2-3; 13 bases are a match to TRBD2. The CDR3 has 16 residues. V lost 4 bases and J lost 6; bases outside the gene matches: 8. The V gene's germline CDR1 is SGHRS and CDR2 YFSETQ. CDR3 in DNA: TGCGCCAGCAGCCCGTGGACTAGCGGGAGCCGGGATACGCAGTATTTT. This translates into CASSPWTSGSRDTQYF.

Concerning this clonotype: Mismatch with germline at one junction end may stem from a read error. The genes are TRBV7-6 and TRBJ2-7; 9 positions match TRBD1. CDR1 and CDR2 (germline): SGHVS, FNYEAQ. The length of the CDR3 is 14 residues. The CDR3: CTSSLGTGTYEQYF. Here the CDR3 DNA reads TGTACCAGCAGCTTAGGGACAGGGACCTACGAGCAGTACTTC.

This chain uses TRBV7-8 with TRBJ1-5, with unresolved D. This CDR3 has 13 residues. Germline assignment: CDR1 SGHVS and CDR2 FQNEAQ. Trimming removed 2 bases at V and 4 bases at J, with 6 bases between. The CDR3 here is CASSLRLNQPQHF. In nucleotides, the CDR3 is TGTGCCAGCAGCTTAAGATTGAATCAGCCCCAGCATTTT. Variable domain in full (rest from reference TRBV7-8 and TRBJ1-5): GAGVSQSPRYKVAKRGQDVALRCDPISGHVSLFWYQQALGQGPEFLTYFQNEAQLDKSGLPSDRFFAERPEGSVSTLKIQRTQQEDSAVYLCASSLRLNQPQHFGDGTRLSIL.

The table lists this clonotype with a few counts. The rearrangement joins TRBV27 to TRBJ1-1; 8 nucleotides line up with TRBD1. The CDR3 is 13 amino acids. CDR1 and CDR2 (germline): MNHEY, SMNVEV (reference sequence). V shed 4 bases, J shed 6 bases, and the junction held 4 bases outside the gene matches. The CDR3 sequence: CASSYRGFAEAFF. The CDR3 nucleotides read TGTGCCAGCAGTTACAGGGGGTTCGCTGAAGCTTTCTTT.

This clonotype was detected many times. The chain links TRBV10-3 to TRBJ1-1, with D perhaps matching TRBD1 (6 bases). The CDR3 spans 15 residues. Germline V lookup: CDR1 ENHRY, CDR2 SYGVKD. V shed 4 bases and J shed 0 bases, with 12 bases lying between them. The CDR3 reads CAISVSGTLNTEAFF. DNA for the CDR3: TGTGCCATCAGTGTCTCCGGGACACTGAACACTGAAGCTTTCTTT.

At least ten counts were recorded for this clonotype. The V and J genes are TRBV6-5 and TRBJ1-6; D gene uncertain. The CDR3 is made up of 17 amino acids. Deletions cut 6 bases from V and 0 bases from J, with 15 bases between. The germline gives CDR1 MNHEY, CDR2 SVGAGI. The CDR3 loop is CASRVTGRGSYNSPLHF. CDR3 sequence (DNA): TGTGCCAGCAGGGTAACCGGCCGGGGCTCCTATAATTCACCCCTCCACTTT.

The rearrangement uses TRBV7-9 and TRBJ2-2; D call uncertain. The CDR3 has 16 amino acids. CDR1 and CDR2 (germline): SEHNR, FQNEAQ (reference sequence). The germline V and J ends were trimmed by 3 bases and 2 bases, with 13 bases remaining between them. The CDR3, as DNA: TGTGCCAGCAGCTTTGGTTCGGTCTTTAACACCGGGGAGCTGTTTTTT. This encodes CASSFGSVFNTGELFF.

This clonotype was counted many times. CDR3 DNA: TGTGCCAGCAGCCCTAGAGGGGGGCCCTACGAGCAGTACTTC. Its protein product is CASSPRGGPYEQYF. The chain joins TRBV7-2 to TRBJ2-7; the D call may be TRBD1 or TRBD2 (6 bases each). This CDR3 has 14 amino acids. V was shortened by 5 bases and J by 2 bases, with 13 bases between the two germline ends. The germline CDR1 and CDR2 sequences are SGHTA and FQGNSA.

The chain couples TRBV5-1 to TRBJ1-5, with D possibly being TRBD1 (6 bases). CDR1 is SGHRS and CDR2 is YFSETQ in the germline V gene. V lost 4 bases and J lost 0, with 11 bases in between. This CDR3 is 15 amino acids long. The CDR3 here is CASSQTGLSNQPQHF. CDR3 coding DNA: TGCGCCAGCAGCCAGACAGGCCTTAGCAATCAGCCCCAGCATTTT.

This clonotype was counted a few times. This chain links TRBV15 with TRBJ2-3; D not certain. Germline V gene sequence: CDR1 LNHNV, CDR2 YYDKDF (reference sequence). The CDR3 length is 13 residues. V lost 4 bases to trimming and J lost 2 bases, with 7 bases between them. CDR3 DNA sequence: TGTGCCACCAGCATCCCAGTCACAGATACGCAGTATTTT. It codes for CATSIPVTDTQYF.

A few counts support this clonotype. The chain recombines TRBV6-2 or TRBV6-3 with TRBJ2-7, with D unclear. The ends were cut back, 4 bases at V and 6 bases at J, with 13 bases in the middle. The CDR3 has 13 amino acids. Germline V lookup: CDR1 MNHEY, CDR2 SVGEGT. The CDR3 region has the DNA TGTGCCAGCAGTTCCCCCCGCACTTCCGAGCAGTACTTC. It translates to CASSSPRTSEQYF.

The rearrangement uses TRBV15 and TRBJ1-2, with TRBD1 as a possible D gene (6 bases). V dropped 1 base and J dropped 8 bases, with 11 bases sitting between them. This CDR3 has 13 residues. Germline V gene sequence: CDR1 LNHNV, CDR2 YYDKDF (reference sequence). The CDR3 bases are TGTGCCACCAGCAGAGTACAGGGCCAAGGCTACACCTTC. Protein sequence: CATSRVQGQGYTF.

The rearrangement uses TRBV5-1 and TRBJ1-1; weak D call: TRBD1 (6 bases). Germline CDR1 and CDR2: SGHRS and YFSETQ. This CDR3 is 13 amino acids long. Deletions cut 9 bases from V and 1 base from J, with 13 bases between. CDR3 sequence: CATQDSPNTEAFF. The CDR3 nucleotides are TGCGCCACCCAGGACAGTCCGAACACTGAAGCTTTCTTT.

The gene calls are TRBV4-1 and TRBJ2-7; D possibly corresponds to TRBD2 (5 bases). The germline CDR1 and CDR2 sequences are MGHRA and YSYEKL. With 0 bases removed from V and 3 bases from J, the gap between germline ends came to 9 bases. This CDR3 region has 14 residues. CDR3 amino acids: CASSQERGYYEQYF. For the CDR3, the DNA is TGCGCCAGCAGCCAAGAGAGAGGGTACTACGAGCAGTACTTC.

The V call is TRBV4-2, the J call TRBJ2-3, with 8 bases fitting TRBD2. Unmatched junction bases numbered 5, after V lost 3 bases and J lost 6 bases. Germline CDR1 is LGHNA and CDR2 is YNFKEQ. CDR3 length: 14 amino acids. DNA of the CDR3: TGTGCCAGCAGCCAGTGGACTAGCTCCGATACGCAGTATTTT. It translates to CASSQWTSSDTQYF.